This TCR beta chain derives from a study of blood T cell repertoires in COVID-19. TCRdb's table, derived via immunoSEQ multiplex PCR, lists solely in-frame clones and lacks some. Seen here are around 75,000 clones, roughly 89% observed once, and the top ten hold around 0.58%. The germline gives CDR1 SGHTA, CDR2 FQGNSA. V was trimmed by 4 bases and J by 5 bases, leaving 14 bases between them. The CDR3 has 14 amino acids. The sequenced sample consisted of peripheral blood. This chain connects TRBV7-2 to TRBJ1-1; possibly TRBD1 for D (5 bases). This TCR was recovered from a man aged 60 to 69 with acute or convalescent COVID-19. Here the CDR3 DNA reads TGTGCCAGCAGCTGGAGGGGTGGCGGGACTGAAGCTTTCTTT. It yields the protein CASSWRGGGTEAFF.